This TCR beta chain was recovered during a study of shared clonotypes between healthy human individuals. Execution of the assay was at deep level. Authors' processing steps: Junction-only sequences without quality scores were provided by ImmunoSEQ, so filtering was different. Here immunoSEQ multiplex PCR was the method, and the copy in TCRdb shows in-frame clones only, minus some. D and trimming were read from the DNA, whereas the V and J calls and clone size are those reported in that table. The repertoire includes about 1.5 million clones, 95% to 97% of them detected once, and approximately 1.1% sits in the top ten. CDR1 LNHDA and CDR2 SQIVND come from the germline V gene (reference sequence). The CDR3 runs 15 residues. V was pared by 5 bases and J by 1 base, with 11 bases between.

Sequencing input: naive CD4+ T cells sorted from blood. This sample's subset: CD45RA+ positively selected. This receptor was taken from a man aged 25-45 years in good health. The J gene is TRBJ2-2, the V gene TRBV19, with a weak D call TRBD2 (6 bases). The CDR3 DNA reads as TGTGCCAGTAGTGGTTATAGCGGGAACACCGGGGAGCTGTTTTTT. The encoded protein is CASSGYSGNTGELFF. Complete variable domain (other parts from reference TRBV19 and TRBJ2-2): DGGITQSPKYLFRKEGQNVTLSCEQNLNHDAMYWYRQDPGQGLRLIYYSQIVNDFQKGDIAEGYSVSREKKESFPLTVTSAQKNPTAFYLCASSGYSGNTGELFFGEGSRLTVL.